The present TCR beta chain was sequenced within a study of blood T cells in healthy people across ages. Primed by a sample-barcoded 5' primer and a J-beta primer mix, a second PCR proceeded for 7 to 11 cycles. TCRdb re-called the 5' RACE reads through MiXCR, storing one row per CDR3 protein. The table lists 850,000 to 1,300,000 distinct CDR3 sequences, around 43% of them singletons. Per germline, CDR1 SQVTM and CDR2 ANQGSEA. The CDR3 is 12 residues long. Trimming pared 4 bases from V and 5 bases from J, leaving 11 bases between. This clonotype occurred many times. The V gene is TRBV29-1, the J gene TRBJ2-5; a possible D gene is TRBD2 (5 bases). Specimen: blood. This receptor was taken from a woman in her sixties in good health. Here the CDR3 DNA reads TGCAGCGTTGTAATCACGGGGGAGACCCAGTACTTC. It encodes CSVVITGETQYF.